These 5 T cell receptor beta chains originate from one sample sequenced in a study of blood T cell repertoires in COVID-19 (dated by TCRdb to the early 2020s). The library was generated by the immunoSEQ multiplex PCR assay. TCRdb provides this immuneACCESS table in a form limited to in-frame rearrangements. Some clones are lacking; in checked studies, under half of them reflect an unresolved V gene, and why the rest are absent is not known. The sample profile shows roughly 110,000 clones; roughly 84% of them were found once. The top ten clonotypes cover roughly 1.4% of the sample. The source material was peripheral blood. These receptors all stem from a man in his forties or fifties with acute or convalescent COVID-19.

This chain uses TRBV2 with TRBJ2-7, with a tentative D call TRBD2 (6 bases). V was pared by 8 bases and J by 4 bases, with 12 bases between. The CDR3 covers 12 residues. Per the germline V gene, CDR1 is SNHLY and CDR2 is FYNNEI. Here the CDR3 reads CASYFGGYEQYF. DNA of the CDR3: TGTGCCAGCTATTTCGGGGGATACGAGCAGTACTTC.

The chain is built from TRBV7-2 and TRBJ1-4; maybe TRBD1 (5 bases). CDR1 is SGHTA and CDR2 is FQGNSA in the germline V gene. This CDR3 is built from 14 residues. With 1 base removed from V and 7 bases from J, the gap between germline ends came to 10 bases. The CDR3 loop is CASSLGRAREKLFF. CDR3 bases: TGTGCCAGCAGCTTAGGCAGGGCGCGTGAAAAACTGTTTTTT.

The genes are TRBV1 and TRBJ1-5; the table's D call, TRBD1, has no DNA check behind it. TRBV1 is a documented pseudogene. The CDR3 has 19 amino acids. Written as DNA, the CDR3 is TGCACCAGCAGCCAAGATACCCGGGACAGGGATAATAGCAATCAGCCCCAGCATTTT. As protein: CTSSQDTRDRDNSNQPQHF.

This chain joins TRBV6-5 and TRBJ2-7, with 10 bases that match TRBD1. CDR1 is MNHEY and CDR2 is SVGAGI in the germline V gene. The ends lost 8 bases at V and 0 bases at J; junction bases unmatched: 4. CDR3 length: 14 residues. In DNA form, the CDR3 reads TGTGCCAGCGGGAGACAGGGGGCCTCCTACGAGCAGTACTTC. It translates to CASGRQGASYEQYF.

The chain couples TRBV29-1 to TRBJ1-1; possibly TRBD1 for D (6 bases). V shed 3 bases and J shed 4 bases, with 9 bases lying between them. CDR3 length equals 12 residues. Germline values: CDR1 SQVTM, CDR2 ANQGSEA. DNA for the CDR3: TGCAGCGTTGAGGAACAGGGCACTGAAGCTTTCTTT. Its protein is CSVEEQGTEAFF.